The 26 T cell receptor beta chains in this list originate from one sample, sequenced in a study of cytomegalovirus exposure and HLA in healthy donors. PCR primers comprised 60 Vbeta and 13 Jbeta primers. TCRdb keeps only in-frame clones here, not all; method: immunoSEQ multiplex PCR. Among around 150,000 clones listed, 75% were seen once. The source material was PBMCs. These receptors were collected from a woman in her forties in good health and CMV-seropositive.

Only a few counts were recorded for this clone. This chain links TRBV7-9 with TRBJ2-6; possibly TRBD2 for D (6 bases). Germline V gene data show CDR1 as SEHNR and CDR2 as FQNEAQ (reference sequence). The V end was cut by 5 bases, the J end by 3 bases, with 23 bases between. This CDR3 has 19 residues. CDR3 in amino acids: CASSRKLELLGGGANVLTF. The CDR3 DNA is TGTGCCAGCAGCCGTAAATTAGAACTACTCGGGGGTGGGGCCAACGTCCTGACTTTC.

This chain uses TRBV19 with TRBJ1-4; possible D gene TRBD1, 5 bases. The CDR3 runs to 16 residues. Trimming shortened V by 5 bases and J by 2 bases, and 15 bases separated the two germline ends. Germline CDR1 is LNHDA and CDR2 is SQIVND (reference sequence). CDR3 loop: CASSSPGGATNEKLFF. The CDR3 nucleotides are TGTGCCAGTAGTTCCCCAGGTGGGGCGACTAATGAAAAACTGTTTTTT. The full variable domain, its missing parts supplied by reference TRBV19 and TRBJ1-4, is DGGITQSPKYLFRKEGQNVTLSCEQNLNHDAMYWYRQDPGQGLRLIYYSQIVNDFQKGDIAEGYSVSREKKESFPLTVTSAQKNPTAFYLCASSSPGGATNEKLFFGSGTQLSVL.

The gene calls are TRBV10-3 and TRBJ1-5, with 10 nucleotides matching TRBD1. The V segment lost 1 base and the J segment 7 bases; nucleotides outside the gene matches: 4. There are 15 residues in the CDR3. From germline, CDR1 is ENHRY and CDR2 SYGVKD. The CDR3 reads CAISEFGTGEQPQHF. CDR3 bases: TGTGCCATCAGTGAGTTCGGGACAGGGGAACAGCCCCAGCATTTT.

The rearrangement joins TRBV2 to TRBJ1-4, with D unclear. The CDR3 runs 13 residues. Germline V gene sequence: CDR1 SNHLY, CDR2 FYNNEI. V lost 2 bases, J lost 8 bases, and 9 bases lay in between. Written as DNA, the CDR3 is TGTGCCAGCAGTGAACTGTCAGTGGAAAAACTGTTTTTT. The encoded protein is CASSELSVEKLFF.

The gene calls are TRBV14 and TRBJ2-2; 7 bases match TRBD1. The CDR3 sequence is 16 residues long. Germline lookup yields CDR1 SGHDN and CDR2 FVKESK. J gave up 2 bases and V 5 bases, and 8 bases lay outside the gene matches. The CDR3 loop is CASSNSGTVNTGELFF. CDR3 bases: TGTGCCAGCAGCAATTCCGGGACAGTAAACACCGGGGAGCTGTTTTTT. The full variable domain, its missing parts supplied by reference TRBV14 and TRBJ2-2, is EAGVTQFPSHSVIEKGQTVTLRCDPISGHDNLYWYRRVMGKEIKFLLHFVKESKQDESGMPNNRFLAERTGGTYSTLKVQPAELEDSGVYFCASSNSGTVNTGELFFGEGSRLTVL.

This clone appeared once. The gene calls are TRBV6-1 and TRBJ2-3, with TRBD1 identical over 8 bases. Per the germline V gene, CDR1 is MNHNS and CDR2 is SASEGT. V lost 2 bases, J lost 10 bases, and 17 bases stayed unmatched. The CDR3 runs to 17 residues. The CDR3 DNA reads TGTGCCAGCAGTGAATCCAATTTCCGGGACAGGCAGAGATCGCAGTATTTT. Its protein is CASSESNFRDRQRSQYF.

The CDR3 is CASSLVGGTGANEQFF. In DNA form, the CDR3 reads TGCGCCAGCAGCTTGGTAGGCGGCACAGGGGCCAATGAGCAGTTCTTC. The rearrangement uses TRBV5-1 and TRBJ2-1; 7 bases are a match to TRBD1. CDR3 size: 16 residues. The V gene end was trimmed by 0 bases and the J gene end by 6 bases; junction bases not matched to a gene: 9. Germline CDR1 is SGHRS and CDR2 is YFSETQ.

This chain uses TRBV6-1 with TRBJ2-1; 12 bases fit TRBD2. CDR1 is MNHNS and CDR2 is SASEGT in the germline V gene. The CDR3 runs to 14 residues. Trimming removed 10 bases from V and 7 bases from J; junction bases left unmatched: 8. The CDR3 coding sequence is TGTGCCATCCGGACTAGCGGGATTTTAAATGAGCAGTTCTTC. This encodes CAIRTSGILNEQFF.

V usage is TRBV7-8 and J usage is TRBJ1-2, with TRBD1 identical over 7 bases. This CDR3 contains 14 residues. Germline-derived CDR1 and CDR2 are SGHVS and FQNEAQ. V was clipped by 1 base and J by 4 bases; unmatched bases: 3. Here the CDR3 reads CASSLGQGPYGYTF. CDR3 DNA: TGTGCCAGCAGCTTAGGACAGGGACCCTATGGCTACACCTTC.

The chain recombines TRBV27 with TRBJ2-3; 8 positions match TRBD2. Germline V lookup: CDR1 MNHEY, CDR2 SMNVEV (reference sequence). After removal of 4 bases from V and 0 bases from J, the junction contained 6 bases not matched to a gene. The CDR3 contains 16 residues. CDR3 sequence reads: CASSSALAASTDTQYF. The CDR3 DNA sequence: TGTGCCAGCAGTTCCGCACTAGCGGCTAGCACAGATACGCAGTATTTT.

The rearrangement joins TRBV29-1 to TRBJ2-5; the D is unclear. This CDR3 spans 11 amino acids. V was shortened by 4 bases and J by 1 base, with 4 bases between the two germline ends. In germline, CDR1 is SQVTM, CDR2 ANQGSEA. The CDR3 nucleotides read TGCAGCGTTGGGCCCCAAGAGACCCAGTACTTC. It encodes CSVGPQETQYF.

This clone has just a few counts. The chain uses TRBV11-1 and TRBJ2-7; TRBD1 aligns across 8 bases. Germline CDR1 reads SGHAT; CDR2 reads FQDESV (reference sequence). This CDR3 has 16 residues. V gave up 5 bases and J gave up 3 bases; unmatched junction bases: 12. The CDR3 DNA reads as TGTGCCAGCAGCCAGGACAGGGAATCGATGGGCTACGAGCAGTACTTC. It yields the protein CASSQDRESMGYEQYF.

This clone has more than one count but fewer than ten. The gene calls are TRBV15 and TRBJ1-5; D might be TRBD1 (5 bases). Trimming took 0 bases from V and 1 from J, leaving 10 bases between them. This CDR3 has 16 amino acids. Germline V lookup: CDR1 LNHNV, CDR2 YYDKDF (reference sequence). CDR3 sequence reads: CATSRDRRGSNQPQHF. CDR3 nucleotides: TGTGCCACCAGCAGAGATCGAAGGGGAAGCAATCAGCCCCAGCATTTT.

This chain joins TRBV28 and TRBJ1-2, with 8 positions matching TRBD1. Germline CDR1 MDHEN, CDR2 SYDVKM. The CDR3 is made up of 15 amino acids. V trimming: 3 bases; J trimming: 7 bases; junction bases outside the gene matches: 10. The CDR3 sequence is CASSFSGGRAGGYTF. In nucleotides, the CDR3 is TGTGCCAGCAGTTTTTCAGGGGGCAGGGCAGGTGGCTACACCTTC.

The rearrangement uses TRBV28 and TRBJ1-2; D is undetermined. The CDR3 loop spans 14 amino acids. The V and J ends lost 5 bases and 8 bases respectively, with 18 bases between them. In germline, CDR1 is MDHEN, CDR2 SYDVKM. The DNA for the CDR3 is TGTGCCAGCAGTAATTCTAGGAGGGTCGAAGGCTACACCTTC. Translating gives CASSNSRRVEGYTF.

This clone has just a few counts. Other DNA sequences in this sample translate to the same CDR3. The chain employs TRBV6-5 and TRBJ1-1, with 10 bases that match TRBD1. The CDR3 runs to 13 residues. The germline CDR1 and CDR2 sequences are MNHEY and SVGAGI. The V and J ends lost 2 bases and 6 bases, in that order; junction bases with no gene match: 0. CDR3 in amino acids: CASSYGTGAEAFF. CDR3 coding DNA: TGTGCCAGCAGTTACGGGACAGGGGCTGAAGCTTTCTTT.

CDR3 in DNA: TGTGCCAGCAGTTTCCTCGGGACTAGCGGACAGTTCTTC. It encodes CASSFLGTSGQFF. V and J are TRBV28 and TRBJ2-1, with 11 bases identical to TRBD2. With 3 bases clipped from V and 13 bases from J, the junction kept 5 bases outside the gene matches. This CDR3 has 13 amino acids. Germline V gene data show CDR1 as MDHEN and CDR2 as SYDVKM.

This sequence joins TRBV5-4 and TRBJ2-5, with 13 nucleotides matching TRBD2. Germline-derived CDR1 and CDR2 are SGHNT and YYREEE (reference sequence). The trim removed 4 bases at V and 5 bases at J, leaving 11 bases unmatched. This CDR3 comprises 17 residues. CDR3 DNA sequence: TGTGCCAGCAGCACACTTGGACTAGCGGGAGCGGGGGAGACCCAGTACTTC. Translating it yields CASSTLGLAGAGETQYF.

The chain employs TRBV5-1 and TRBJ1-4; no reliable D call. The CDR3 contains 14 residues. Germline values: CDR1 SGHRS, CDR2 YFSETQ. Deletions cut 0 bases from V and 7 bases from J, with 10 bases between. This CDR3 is CASSLGQAREKLFF. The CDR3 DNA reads TGCGCCAGCAGCTTGGGCCAGGCACGTGAAAAACTGTTTTTT. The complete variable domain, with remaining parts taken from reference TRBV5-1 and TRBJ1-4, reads KAGVTQTPRYLIKTRGQQVTLSCSPISGHRSVSWYQQTPGQGLQFLFEYFSETQRNKGNFPGRFSGRQFSNSRSEMNVSTLELGDSALYLCASSLGQAREKLFFGSGTQLSVL.

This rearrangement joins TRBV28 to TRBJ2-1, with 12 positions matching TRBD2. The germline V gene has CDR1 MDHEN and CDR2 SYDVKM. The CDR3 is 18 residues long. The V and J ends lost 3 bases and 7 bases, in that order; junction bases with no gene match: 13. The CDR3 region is CASSFLAGGRGKENEQFF. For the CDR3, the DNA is TGTGCCAGCAGTTTCCTAGCGGGAGGGCGAGGGAAGGAAAATGAGCAGTTCTTC. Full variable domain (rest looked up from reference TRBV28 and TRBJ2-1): DVKVTQSSRYLVKRTGEKVFLECVQDMDHENMFWYRQDPGLGLRLIYFSYDVKMKEKGDIPEGYSVSREKKERFSLILESASTNQTSMYLCASSFLAGGRGKENEQFFGPGTRLTVL.

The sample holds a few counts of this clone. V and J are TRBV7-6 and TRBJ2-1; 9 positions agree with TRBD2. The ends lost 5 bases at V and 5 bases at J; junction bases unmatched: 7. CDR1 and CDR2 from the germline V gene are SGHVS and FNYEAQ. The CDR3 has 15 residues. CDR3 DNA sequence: TGTGCCAGCAGCCAAGCGGGAGGACCTAACAATGAGCAGTTCTTC. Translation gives CASSQAGGPNNEQFF.

CDR3 protein: CASSAKGQVNTGELFF. The CDR3 nucleotides are TGTGCCAGTAGTGCAAAGGGACAGGTTAACACCGGGGAGCTGTTTTTT. The chain combines TRBV19 with TRBJ2-2; 8 nucleotides match TRBD1. Germline V CDR1 and CDR2: LNHDA, SQIVND (reference sequence). This CDR3 contains 16 residues. With 5 bases clipped from V and 2 bases from J, the junction kept 7 bases outside the gene matches.

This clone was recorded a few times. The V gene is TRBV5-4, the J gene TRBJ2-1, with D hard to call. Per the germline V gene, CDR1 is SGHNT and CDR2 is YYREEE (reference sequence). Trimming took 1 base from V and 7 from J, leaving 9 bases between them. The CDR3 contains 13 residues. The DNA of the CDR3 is TGTGCCAGCAGCTTGTACAGCATAAATGAGCAGTTCTTC. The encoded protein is CASSLYSINEQFF.

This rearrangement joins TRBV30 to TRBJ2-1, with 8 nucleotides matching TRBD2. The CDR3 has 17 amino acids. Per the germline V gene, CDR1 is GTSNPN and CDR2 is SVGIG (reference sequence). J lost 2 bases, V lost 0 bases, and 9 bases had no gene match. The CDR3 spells CAWSVTALAVTYNEQFF. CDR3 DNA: TGTGCCTGGAGTGTCACAGCACTAGCGGTGACCTACAATGAGCAGTTCTTC.

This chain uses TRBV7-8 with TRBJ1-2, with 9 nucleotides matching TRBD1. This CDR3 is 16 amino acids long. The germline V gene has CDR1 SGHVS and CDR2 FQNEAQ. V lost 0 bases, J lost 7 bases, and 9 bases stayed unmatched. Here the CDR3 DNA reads TGTGCCAGCAGCTTAGCGGATCCCGGGACAGGGTCTGGCTACACCTTC. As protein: CASSLADPGTGSGYTF.

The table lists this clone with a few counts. Here the CDR3 reads CASLPGTGYSNQPQHF. The CDR3 DNA is TGTGCCAGCCTACCTGGGACAGGCTATAGCAATCAGCCCCAGCATTTT. V and J are TRBV19 and TRBJ1-5; 8 bases agree with TRBD1. CDR3 length equals 16 residues. Germline trimming cut 9 bases from V and 0 bases from J; bases unmatched to any gene: 10. CDR1 is LNHDA and CDR2 is SQIVND in the germline V gene (reference sequence).